The next 15 T cell receptor beta chains were all read from a single sample in a study of cytomegalovirus exposure and HLA in healthy donors. Primers for the PCR totalled 60 Vbeta and 13 Jbeta. Libraries were prepared by immunoSEQ multiplex PCR; TCRdb keeps only in-frame clonotypes and omits some of them. The sample has roughly 150,000 clones; around 84% are singletons. The sequencing input was PBMCs. The receptor set was obtained from a boy aged 2 to 10 in good health and CMV-seronegative.

The gene calls are TRBV10-3 and TRBJ2-3; 14 bases line up with TRBD2. Germline V gives CDR1 ENHRY, CDR2 SYGVKD. V dropped 6 bases and J dropped 3; count of bases not matched to a gene: 14. This CDR3 is 19 amino acids long. CDR3 nucleotides: TGTGCCATCAGATCACCGGGACTAGCGGGAGAGGGGGCAACAGATACGCAGTATTTT. It specifies CAIRSPGLAGEGATDTQYF.

The chain joins TRBV6-1 to TRBJ1-1, with a possible D match to TRBD1 (6 bases). In germline, CDR1 is MNHNS, CDR2 SASEGT. Trimming shortened V by 2 bases and J by 10 bases, and 14 bases separated the two germline ends. This CDR3 has 13 residues. CDR3 DNA sequence: TGTGCCAGCAGTGAAATAGGGGGTGGAGGAGCTTTCTTT. Protein sequence: CASSEIGGGGAFF.

J is TRBJ1-3 and V is TRBV12-5, with D possibly matching TRBD1 (5 bases). The CDR3 runs to 16 residues. V gave up 6 bases and J gave up 0 bases, with 15 bases separating them. Germline V gives CDR1 LGHNT, CDR2 FRNRAP. The CDR3 loop reads CASGLGGASSGNTIYF. The CDR3 coding sequence is TGTGCTAGTGGCCTGGGGGGAGCCAGCTCTGGAAACACCATATATTTT.

This chain joins TRBV9 and TRBJ2-3, with D possibly TRBD2 on 5 matching bases. V lost 2 bases, J lost 1 base, and 11 bases lay in between. The V gene's germline CDR1 is SGDLS and CDR2 YYNGEE. The CDR3 is 15 residues long. The CDR3 reads CASSVSGRGTDTQYF. In DNA form, the CDR3 reads TGTGCCAGCAGCGTCTCCGGGCGGGGCACAGATACGCAGTATTTT.

This chain uses TRBV13 with TRBJ2-5, with 10 bases identical to TRBD2. This CDR3 region has 17 residues. CDR1 and CDR2 (germline): PRHDT, FYEKMQ (reference sequence). The trim removed 3 bases at V and 4 bases at J, leaving 11 bases unmatched. DNA for the CDR3: TGTGCCAGCAGCTTTCGTGGCAGCGGGGGGGCCCGAGAGACCCAGTACTTC. This translates into CASSFRGSGGARETQYF.

The rearrangement uses TRBV28 and TRBJ1-2, with D perhaps matching TRBD1 (5 bases). Trimming took 4 bases from V and 1 from J, leaving 16 bases between them. The germline CDR1 and CDR2 sequences are MDHEN and SYDVKM. This CDR3 spans 16 amino acids. CDR3 bases: TGTGCCAGCAGTTCCTTGGACCCGACAGTTAACTATGGCTACACCTTC. Its translation: CASSSLDPTVNYGYTF.

Comments on this clone: The sample contains more than one DNA sequence encoding this CDR3. V is TRBV28 and J is TRBJ1-3; D call uncertain. The V end was cut by 4 bases, the J end by 4 bases, with 5 bases between. Germline values: CDR1 MDHEN, CDR2 SYDVKM. The CDR3 is made up of 12 amino acids. CDR3 protein: CASSSQGNTIYF. The CDR3 DNA reads as TGTGCCAGCAGTTCCCAGGGAAACACCATATATTTT. The whole variable domain, filled in from reference TRBV28 and TRBJ1-3, reads DVKVTQSSRYLVKRTGEKVFLECVQDMDHENMFWYRQDPGLGLRLIYFSYDVKMKEKGDIPEGYSVSREKKERFSLILESASTNQTSMYLCASSSQGNTIYFGEGSWLTVV.

This chain connects TRBV19 to TRBJ2-3; 8 positions match TRBD2. The V gene's germline CDR1 is LNHDA and CDR2 SQIVND (reference sequence). The CDR3 length is 17 residues. Losses at the gene ends were 5 bases for V and 2 bases for J; bases not matched to a gene: 12. CDR3 in DNA: TGTGCCAGTAGTCACCGCGGTAGCGGGACGTACACAGATACGCAGTATTTT. Its protein is CASSHRGSGTYTDTQYF.

The J gene is TRBJ2-7, the V gene TRBV5-1, with 13 bases identical to TRBD2. J lost 3 bases, V lost 4 bases, and 7 bases had no gene match. Germline loops: CDR1 SGHRS, CDR2 YFSETQ. This CDR3 comprises 16 residues. The CDR3: CASSIGTSGAYYEQYF. The DNA of the CDR3 is TGCGCCAGCAGCATCGGGACTAGCGGGGCGTACTACGAGCAGTACTTC.

The rearrangement uses TRBV14 and TRBJ2-1; 7 bases are shared with TRBD2. V dropped 4 bases and J dropped 9; count of bases not matched to a gene: 18. Germline-derived CDR1 and CDR2 are SGHDN and FVKESK. The CDR3 runs 17 residues. The CDR3, as DNA: TGTGCCAGCAGCCTTGGTCCCGGGCGGCGGGGGTACGGTGAGCAGTTCTTC. As protein: CASSLGPGRRGYGEQFF.

This clone has just a few counts. The chain recombines TRBV14 with TRBJ2-1, with 7 bases aligning to TRBD2. Germline trimming cut 0 bases from V and 0 bases from J; bases unmatched to any gene: 2. The CDR3 totals 16 residues. Per the germline V gene, CDR1 is SGHDN and CDR2 is FVKESK. CDR3 nucleotides: TGTGCCAGCAGCCAAGAGGGCGGGAGCTCCTACAATGAGCAGTTCTTC. Its translation: CASSQEGGSSYNEQFF.

The gene calls are TRBV11-2 and TRBJ2-1, with 9 bases that match TRBD2. Per the germline V gene, CDR1 is SGHAT and CDR2 is FQNNGV. This CDR3 has 18 residues. The trim removed 5 bases at V and 7 bases at J, leaving 18 bases unmatched. The CDR3 region has the DNA TGTGCCAGCAGCCCCTCCGGGCTTGCGCGGGGGGGCATGAATGAGCAGTTCTTC. Amino acid sequence: CASSPSGLARGGMNEQFF.

The rearrangement uses TRBV28 and TRBJ2-7; TRBD1 agrees at 7 bases. The CDR3 extends over 16 amino acids. The germline gives CDR1 MDHEN, CDR2 SYDVKM. Trimming removed 5 bases from V and 0 bases from J; junction bases left unmatched: 10. CDR3 amino acids: CASSLRDSQSSYEQYF. The CDR3, as DNA: TGTGCCAGCAGTCTCAGGGACAGTCAGAGCTCCTACGAGCAGTACTTC.

This rearrangement joins TRBV19 to TRBJ1-6; 9 positions agree with TRBD1. Germline trimming cut 3 bases from V and 7 bases from J; bases unmatched to any gene: 1. CDR3 length equals 14 residues. Per the germline V gene, CDR1 is LNHDA and CDR2 is SQIVND (reference sequence). Written as DNA, the CDR3 is TGTGCCAGTAGTATCGGACAGGGGAATTCACCCCTCCACTTT. Translation: CASSIGQGNSPLHF.

The chain has TRBV28 and TRBJ2-7, with D perhaps matching TRBD2 (5 bases). Germline CDR1 MDHEN, CDR2 SYDVKM. The CDR3 length is 13 residues. V dropped 2 bases and J dropped 5 bases, with 10 bases sitting between them. DNA of the CDR3: TGTGCCAGCAGTTTAGGCGGGTACCACGAGCAGTACGTC. Amino acid sequence: CASSLGGYHEQYV.